Listed below are T cell receptor beta chains from one sample, sequenced in a study of T cell clonotyping in hematopoietic cell transplantation. Method: immunoSEQ multiplex PCR; TCRdb's copy keeps in-frame clones and lacks some. The sample consists of approximately 8,700 clones, around 97% of them appearing once. Sequencing was performed on peripheral blood mononuclear cells, taken 100 days after allogeneic stem cell transplant. All receptors derive from a male patient between 55 and 70 years old who had an allogeneic stem cell transplant from a related donor, so the T cells may come from the graft donor. Some clones in this sample may be carry-over from other donors' samples. The CDR3 runs from the conserved cysteine through the conserved F or W. D genes are given only for firm matches. Size is omitted from some rows. Given values are once, few, many or a class for expanded clones.

V	J	D	size	DNA	CDR3
TRBV19	TRBJ1-2	.	.	TGTGCCAGTAGTATGCAGGAACCTAACTATGGCTACACCTTC	CASSMQEPNYGYTF
TRBV2	TRBJ2-2	.	.	TGTGCCAGAGGGCGTGGGGGCGACGGGGAGCTGTTTTTT	CARGRGGDGELFF
TRBV29-1	TRBJ2-5	TRBD2	.	TGCAGCGTTGCCGGGGGAGGGAGCACCCAAGAGACCCAGTACTTC	CSVAGGGSTQETQYF
TRBV6-1	TRBJ2-7	.	.	TGTGCCAGCAGTTCCCGGGACCCTGTTCACTACGAGCAGTACTTC	CASSSRDPVHYEQYF
TRBV7-3	TRBJ2-5	.	.	TGTGCCAGCAGCCCTGGACGGGGGTCAGAGACCCAGTACTTC	CASSPGRGSETQYF
TRBV28	TRBJ1-5	.	.	TGTGCCAGCAGTTTTCGGGGGCACGGTCAGCCCCAGCATTTT	CASSFRGHGQPQHF
TRBV19	TRBJ1-5	.	.	TGTGCCAGTCTTCGGGGGAAATATAGCAATCAGCCCCAGCATTTT	CASLRGKYSNQPQHF
TRBV6-1	TRBJ2-7	.	once	TGTGCCAGCAGTGAACCCCCAGCGACGGGGCTATACGTGGACGAGCAGTACTTC	CASSEPPATGLYVDEQYF
TRBV27	TRBJ2-2	.	.	TGTGCCAGCACGGGGGCCGGCGGGGAGCTGTTTTTT	CASTGAGGELFF
TRBV7-2	TRBJ2-3	.	.	TGTGCCGTACAGACCTTTAGCACAGATACGCAGTATTTT	CAVQTFSTDTQYF
TRBV18	TRBJ1-4	TRBD1	.	TGTGCCAGCTCACCACCGACAGGGGGTTCGGTGGGTGAAAAACTGTTTTTT	CASSPPTGGSVGEKLFF
TRBV9	TRBJ2-3	.	.	TGTGCCAGCAGCGTAGTGGCTACTACAGATACGCAGTATTTT	CASSVVATTDTQYF
TRBV5-4	TRBJ1-2	TRBD1	.	TGTGCCAGCAGCGGCGGACAGGGGTTCTATGGCTACACCTTC	CASSGGQGFYGYTF
TRBV28	TRBJ2-7	TRBD1	.	TGTGCCAGCAGTTCAAACAGGGGGAACTACGAGCAGTACTTC	CASSSNRGNYEQYF
TRBV5-5	TRBJ1-6	.	.	TGTGCCAGCAGCGACCTAGGGGGGTCCAATTCACCCCTCCACTTT	CASSDLGGSNSPLHF
TRBV15	TRBJ1-2	TRBD1	.	TGTGCCATCGATACAGGGGGTTATGGCTACACCTTC	CAIDTGGYGYTF
TRBV4-2	TRBJ2-5	.	.	TGTGCCAGCAGCCAAGAGGGCGACGGTGGAGGGAGTGGCCAAGAGACCCAGTACTTC	CASSQEGDGGGSGQETQYF
TRBV28	TRBJ2-1	.	.	TGTGCCAGCAGTAGGGTAAGGGATTTTTACAATGAGCAGTTCTTC	CASSRVRDFYNEQFF
TRBV11-3	TRBJ2-7	TRBD1	.	TGTGCCAGCAGCTTAGTGACAGGGGTCGAGCAGTACTTC	CASSLVTGVEQYF
TRBV19	TRBJ2-5	.	.	TGTGCCAGTAGTCCCCCCGGCCCAGCGGAGACCCAGTACTTC	CASSPPGPAETQYF
TRBV14	TRBJ2-7	.	.	TGTGCCAGCAGCCAAAAGTTGGTGGTTTTCCCTGCCGGCGAGCAGTACTTC	CASSQKLVVFPAGEQYF
TRBV20-1	TRBJ2-5	.	once	TGCAGTGCTTTGATAGGGGTGACCCAGTACTTC	CSALIGVTQYF
TRBV5-8	TRBJ2-1	TRBD1	.	TGTGCCAGCAGCTCGGGACAGGGGAGCTCCTACAATGAGCAGTTCTTC	CASSSGQGSSYNEQFF
TRBV20-1	TRBJ2-7	.	.	TGCAGTGGCGACTACGAATACGAGCAGTACTTC	CSGDYEYEQYF
TRBV4-2	TRBJ1-1	.	.	TGTGCCAGCAGCCAAGAAGGTGGGAAAGCTTTCTTT	CASSQEGGKAFF
TRBV18	TRBJ2-5	.	.	TGTGCCAGCTCATCAGAGGTCAGGTCGTACCAAGAGACCCAGTACTTC	CASSSEVRSYQETQYF
TRBV9	TRBJ2-7	.	.	TGTGCCAGCAGCGTAGAACCTTACGGGGCCCGTTACGAGCAGTACTTC	CASSVEPYGARYEQYF
TRBV9	TRBJ1-1	TRBD1	.	TGTGCCAGCAGCGTTGACAGGGTCAGCACTGAAGCTTTCTTT	CASSVDRVSTEAFF
TRBV28	TRBJ2-2	.	.	TGTGCCAGCAGTAGGACAGCCCTGAACACCGGGGAGCTGTTTTTT	CASSRTALNTGELFF
TRBV7-6	TRBJ1-1	.	.	TGTGCCAGCAGCTCGAGTCAAAGCACTGAAGCTTTCTTT	CASSSSQSTEAFF
TRBV5-6	TRBJ1-2	.	.	TGTGCCAGCAGCTCTCCGGGCGGGGTAAATGGCTACACCTTC	CASSSPGGVNGYTF
TRBV5-1	TRBJ2-3	.	.	TGCGCCAGCAGCCGTCTCTCTCAGGCGGGCACAGATACGCAGTATTTT	CASSRLSQAGTDTQYF
TRBV7-2	TRBJ1-3	TRBD1	.	TGTGCCACCGACAGGGTAGTTGGAAACACCATATATTTT	CATDRVVGNTIYF
TRBV11-3	TRBJ1-2	.	.	TGTGCCAGCAGCTTTGCAGGGCTAGCTAACTATGGCTACACCTTC	CASSFAGLANYGYTF
TRBV5-8	TRBJ1-4	TRBD1	.	TGTGCCAGCAGCTGGGGACAGGGGACTAATGAAAAACTGTTTTTT	CASSWGQGTNEKLFF
TRBV19	TRBJ1-3	.	.	TGTGCCAGTAGTATAGTGGGGGCCCCGAATGGAAACACCATATATTTT	CASSIVGAPNGNTIYF
TRBV7-8	TRBJ1-2	TRBD1	once	TGTGCCAGCAGCCCGTGGGACAGCCGGGGTGGCTACACCTTC	CASSPWDSRGGYTF
TRBV30	TRBJ1-2	.	.	TGTGCCTGGAAACGCCGGGACGGACCTATGGGCTACACCTTC	CAWKRRDGPMGYTF
TRBV30	TRBJ1-2	.	.	TGTGCCTGGAGTGTACGAACAGAGGGCTATGGCTACACCTTC	CAWSVRTEGYGYTF